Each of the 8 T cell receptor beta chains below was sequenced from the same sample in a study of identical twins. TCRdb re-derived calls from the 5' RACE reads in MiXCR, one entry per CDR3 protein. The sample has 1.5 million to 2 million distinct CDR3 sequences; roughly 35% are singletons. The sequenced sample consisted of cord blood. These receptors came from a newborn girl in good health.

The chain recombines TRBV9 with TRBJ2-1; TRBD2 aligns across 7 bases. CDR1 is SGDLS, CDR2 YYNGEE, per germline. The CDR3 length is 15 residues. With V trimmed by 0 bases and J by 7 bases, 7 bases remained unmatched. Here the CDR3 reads CASSVGVARGNEQFF. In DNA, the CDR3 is TGTGCCAGCAGCGTAGGGGTAGCGCGGGGGAATGAGCAGTTCTTC.

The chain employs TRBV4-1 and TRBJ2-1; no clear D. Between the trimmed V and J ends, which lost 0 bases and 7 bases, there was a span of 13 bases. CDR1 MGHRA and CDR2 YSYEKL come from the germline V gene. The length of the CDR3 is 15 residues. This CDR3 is CASSQESAHGNEQFF. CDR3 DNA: TGCGCCAGCAGCCAAGAAAGCGCGCATGGGAATGAGCAGTTCTTC.

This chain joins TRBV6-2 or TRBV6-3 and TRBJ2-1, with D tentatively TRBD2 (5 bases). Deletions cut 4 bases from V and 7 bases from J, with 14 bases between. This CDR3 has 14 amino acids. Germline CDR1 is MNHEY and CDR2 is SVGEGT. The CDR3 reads CASSSWEPGNEQFF. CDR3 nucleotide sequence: TGTGCCAGCAGTTCTTGGGAGCCGGGGAATGAGCAGTTCTTC.

The CDR3 reads CSVASGNSPLHF. The CDR3 DNA reads TGCAGTGTAGCCTCCGGAAATTCACCCCTCCACTTT. The rearrangement joins TRBV20-1 to TRBJ1-6, with no clear D. The CDR3 length is 12 residues. Looked up from germline, CDR1 is DFQATT and CDR2 is SNEGSKA (reference sequence). V was trimmed by 7 bases and J by 7 bases, leaving 11 bases between them.

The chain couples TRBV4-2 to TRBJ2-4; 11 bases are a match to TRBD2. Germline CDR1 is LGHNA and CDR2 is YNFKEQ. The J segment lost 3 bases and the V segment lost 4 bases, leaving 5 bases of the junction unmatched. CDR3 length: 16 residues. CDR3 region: CASSPTSGGRKNIQYF. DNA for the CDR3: TGTGCCAGCAGCCCAACTAGCGGGGGCCGCAAAAACATTCAGTACTTC.

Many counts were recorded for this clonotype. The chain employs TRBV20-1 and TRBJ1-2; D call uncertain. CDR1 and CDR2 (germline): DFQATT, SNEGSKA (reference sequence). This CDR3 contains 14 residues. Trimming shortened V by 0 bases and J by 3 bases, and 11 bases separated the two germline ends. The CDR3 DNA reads TGCAGTGCTAGAGAAGGGTCGAGAGACTATGGCTACACCTTC. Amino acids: CSAREGSRDYGYTF.

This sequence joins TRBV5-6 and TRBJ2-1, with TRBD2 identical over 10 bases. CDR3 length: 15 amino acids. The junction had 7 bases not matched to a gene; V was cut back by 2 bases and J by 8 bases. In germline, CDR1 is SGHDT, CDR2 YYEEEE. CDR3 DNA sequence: TGTGCCAGCAGCTTCTTTTGGCTAGCGGGAGATGAGCAGTTCTTC. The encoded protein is CASSFFWLAGDEQFF.

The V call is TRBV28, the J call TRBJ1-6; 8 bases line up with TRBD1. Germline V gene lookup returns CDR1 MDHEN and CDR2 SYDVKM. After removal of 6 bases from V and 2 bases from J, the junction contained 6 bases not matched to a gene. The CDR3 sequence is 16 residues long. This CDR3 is CASRATGGTYNSPLHF. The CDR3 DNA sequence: TGTGCCAGCAGGGCCACAGGGGGGACCTATAATTCACCCCTCCACTTT.